This TCR beta chain was sequenced for a study of T cell responses to AZD1222 COVID-19 vaccine. Data came from immunoSEQ multiplex PCR; TCRdb stores just in-frame clones and leaves some out. The repertoire holds 100,000 to 150,000 clones, with less than 90% as singletons. Study-level findings and limits: Sampling that yielded the repertoires occurred only after the peak T cell response.

This clone has just one count. The antigen is unknown. V lost 0 bases to trimming and J lost 1 base, with 10 bases between them. The CDR3 runs 16 residues. The germline V gene encodes CDR1 LGHNA and CDR2 YSLEER. This material consisted of peripheral blood, taken on day 0 of AZD1222 vaccination. V usage is TRBV4-3 and J usage is TRBJ1-5; D is possibly TRBD1 (5 bases). This clonotype originated in an adult in good health. The CDR3 nucleotides are TGCGCCAGCAGCCAAGATTCGGGGGGGAGCAATCAGCCCCAGCATTTT. This codes for CASSQDSGGSNQPQHF.